A single T cell receptor (beta chain) is shown here with its context. This CDR3 contains 16 residues. Germline V CDR1 and CDR2: SGHDT, YYEEEE. The data were obtained in a study of T cells expressing NK-cell markers. Across the whole study: With respect to HCMV, most of the eight sequenced donors were seropositive, and one was seronegative.

With the 5' RACE reads reprocessed, TCRdb shows one record per CDR3 protein and no DNA. The repertoire shows some 390,000 distinct CDR3 sequences; the top ten hold roughly a tenth. The chain couples TRBV5-6 to TRBJ2-6; the D gene TCRdb calls, TRBD1, cannot be checked with no DNA. The sample consisted of blood T cells: a sorted CD56 or NKG2C T cell subset, CD4+ or CD8+ T cells, or bulk PBMC T cells (not recorded which). The TCR originated in a woman between 45 and 65 years old in good health. The CDR3 spells CASTFETSPGANVLTF. Supplemented by reference TRBV5-6 and TRBJ2-6, the full variable domain reads DAGVTQSPTHLIKTRGQQVTLRCSPKSGHDTVSWYQQALGQGPQFIFQYYEEEERQRGNFPDRFSGHQFPNYSSELNVNALLLGDSALYLCASTFETSPGANVLTFGAGSRLTVL.